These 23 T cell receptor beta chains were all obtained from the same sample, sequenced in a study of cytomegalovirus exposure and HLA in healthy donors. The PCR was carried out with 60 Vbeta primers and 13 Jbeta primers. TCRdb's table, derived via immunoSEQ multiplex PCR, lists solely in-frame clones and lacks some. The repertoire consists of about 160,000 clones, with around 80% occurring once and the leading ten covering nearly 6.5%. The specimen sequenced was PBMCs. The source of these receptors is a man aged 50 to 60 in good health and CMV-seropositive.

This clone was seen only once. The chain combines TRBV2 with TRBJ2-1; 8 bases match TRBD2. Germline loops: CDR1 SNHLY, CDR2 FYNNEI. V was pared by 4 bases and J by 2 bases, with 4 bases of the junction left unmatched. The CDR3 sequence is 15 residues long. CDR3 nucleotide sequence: TGTGCCAGCAGTGGTAGCGGGGACACCTACAATGAGCAGTTCTTC. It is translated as CASSGSGDTYNEQFF.

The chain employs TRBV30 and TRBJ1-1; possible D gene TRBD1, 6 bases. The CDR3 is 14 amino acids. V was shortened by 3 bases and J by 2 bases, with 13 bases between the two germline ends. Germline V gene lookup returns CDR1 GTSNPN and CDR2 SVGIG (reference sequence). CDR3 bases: TGTGCCTGGAGCTACCACAGGGATAACACTGAAGCTTTCTTT. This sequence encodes CAWSYHRDNTEAFF.

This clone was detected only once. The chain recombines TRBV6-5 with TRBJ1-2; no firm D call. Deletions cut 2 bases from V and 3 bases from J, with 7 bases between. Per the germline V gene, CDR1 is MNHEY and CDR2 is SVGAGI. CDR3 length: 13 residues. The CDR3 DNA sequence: TGTGCCAGCAGTTACGGACTCTACTATGGCTACACCTTC. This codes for CASSYGLYYGYTF.

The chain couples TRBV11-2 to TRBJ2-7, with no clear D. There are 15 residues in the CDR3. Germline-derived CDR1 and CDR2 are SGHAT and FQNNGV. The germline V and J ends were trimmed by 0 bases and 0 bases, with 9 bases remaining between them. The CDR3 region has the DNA TGTGCCAGCAGCTTAGATCGTCACAGCTCCTACGAGCAGTACTTC. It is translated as CASSLDRHSSYEQYF.

The CDR3 loop is CASRQASGRQETQYF. The CDR3 DNA is TGTGCCAGTAGACAAGCAAGCGGCCGACAAGAGACCCAGTACTTC. The chain couples TRBV19 to TRBJ2-5, with D maybe TRBD2 (5 bases). Deletions cut 6 bases from V and 2 bases from J, with 16 bases between. The CDR3 has 15 residues. Germline V gene sequence: CDR1 LNHDA, CDR2 SQIVND (reference sequence).

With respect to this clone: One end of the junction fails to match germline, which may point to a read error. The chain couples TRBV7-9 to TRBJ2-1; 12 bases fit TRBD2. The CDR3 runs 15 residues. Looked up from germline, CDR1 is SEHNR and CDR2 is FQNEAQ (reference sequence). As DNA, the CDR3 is TGTTCCAGCAGCCCCCCCGGGACTAGCGGGCGTGAGCAGTTCTTC. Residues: CSSSPPGTSGREQFF. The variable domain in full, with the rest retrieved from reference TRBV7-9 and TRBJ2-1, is DTGVSQNPRHKITKRGQNVTFRCDPISEHNRLYWYRQTLGQGPEFLTYFQNEAQLEKSRLLSDRFSAERPKGSFSTLEIQRTEQGDSAMYLCSSSPPGTSGREQFFGPGTRLTVL.

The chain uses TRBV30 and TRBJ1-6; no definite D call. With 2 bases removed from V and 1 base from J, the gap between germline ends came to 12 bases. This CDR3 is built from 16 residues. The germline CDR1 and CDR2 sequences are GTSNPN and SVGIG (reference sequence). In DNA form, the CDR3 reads TGTGCCTGGAGTAAGGAAGACGGGTCCTATAATTCACCCCTCCACTTT. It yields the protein CAWSKEDGSYNSPLHF.

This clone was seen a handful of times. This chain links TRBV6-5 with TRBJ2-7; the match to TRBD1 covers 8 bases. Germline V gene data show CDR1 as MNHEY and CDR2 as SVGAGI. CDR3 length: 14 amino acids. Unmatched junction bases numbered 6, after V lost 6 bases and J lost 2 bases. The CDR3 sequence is CASSLGQGPYEQYF. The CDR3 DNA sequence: TGTGCCAGCAGCCTCGGACAGGGCCCCTACGAGCAGTACTTC.

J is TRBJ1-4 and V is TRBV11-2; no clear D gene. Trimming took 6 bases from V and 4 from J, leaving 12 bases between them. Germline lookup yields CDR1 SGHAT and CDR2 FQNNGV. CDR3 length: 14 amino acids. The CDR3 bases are TGTGCCAGCAGTCATCAGTCCAGTAATGAAAAACTGTTTTTT. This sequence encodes CASSHQSSNEKLFF.

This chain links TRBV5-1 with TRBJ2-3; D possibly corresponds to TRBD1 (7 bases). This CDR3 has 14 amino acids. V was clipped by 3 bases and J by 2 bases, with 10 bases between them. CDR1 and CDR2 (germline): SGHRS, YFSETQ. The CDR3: CASSSGGLTDTQYF. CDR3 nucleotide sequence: TGCGCCAGCAGCTCAGGGGGACTCACAGATACGCAGTATTTT.

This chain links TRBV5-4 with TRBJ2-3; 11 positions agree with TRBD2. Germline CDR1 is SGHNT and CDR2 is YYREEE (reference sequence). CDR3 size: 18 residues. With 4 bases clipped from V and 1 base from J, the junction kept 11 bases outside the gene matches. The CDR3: CASSPGTSGPGGTDTQYF. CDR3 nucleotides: TGTGCCAGCAGCCCGGGGACTAGCGGACCAGGTGGCACAGATACGCAGTATTTT.

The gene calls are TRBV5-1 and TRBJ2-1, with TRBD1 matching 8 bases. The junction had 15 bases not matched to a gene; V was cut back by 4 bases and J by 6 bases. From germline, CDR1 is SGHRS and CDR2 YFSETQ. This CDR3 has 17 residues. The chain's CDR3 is CASSPSTPGQDPNEQFF. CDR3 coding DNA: TGCGCCAGCAGCCCCTCTACCCCGGGACAGGACCCCAATGAGCAGTTCTTC. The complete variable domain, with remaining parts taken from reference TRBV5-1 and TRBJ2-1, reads KAGVTQTPRYLIKTRGQQVTLSCSPISGHRSVSWYQQTPGQGLQFLFEYFSETQRNKGNFPGRFSGRQFSNSRSEMNVSTLELGDSALYLCASSPSTPGQDPNEQFFGPGTRLTVL.

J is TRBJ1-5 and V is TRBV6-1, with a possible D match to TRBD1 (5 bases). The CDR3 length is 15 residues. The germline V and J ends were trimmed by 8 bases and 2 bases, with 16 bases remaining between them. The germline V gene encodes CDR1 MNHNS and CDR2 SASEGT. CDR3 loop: CASGRGDGRNQPQHF. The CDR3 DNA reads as TGTGCCAGCGGACGGGGGGACGGTCGCAATCAGCCCCAGCATTTT.

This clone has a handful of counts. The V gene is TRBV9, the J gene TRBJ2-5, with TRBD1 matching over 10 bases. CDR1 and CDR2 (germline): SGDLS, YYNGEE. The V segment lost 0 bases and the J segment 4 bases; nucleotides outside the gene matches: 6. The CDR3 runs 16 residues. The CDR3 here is CASSVGDRGSTETQYF. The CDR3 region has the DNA TGTGCCAGCAGCGTAGGGGACAGGGGATCGACAGAGACCCAGTACTTC.

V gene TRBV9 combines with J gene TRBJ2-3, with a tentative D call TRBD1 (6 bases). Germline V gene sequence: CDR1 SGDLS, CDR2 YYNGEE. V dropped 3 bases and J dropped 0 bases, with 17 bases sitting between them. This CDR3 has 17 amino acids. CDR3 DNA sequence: TGTGCCAGCAGCGCCGGTCCCGGGACATTTAGCACAGATACGCAGTATTTT. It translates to CASSAGPGTFSTDTQYF.

The CDR3 is CASRVGRGGGEQYF. CDR3 in DNA: TGTGCCAGCAGGGTTGGACGGGGGGGCGGCGAGCAGTACTTC. This chain connects TRBV27 to TRBJ2-7, with TRBD2 matching 8 bases. The V gene's germline CDR1 is MNHEY and CDR2 SMNVEV (reference sequence). The CDR3 loop spans 14 amino acids. The V segment lost 6 bases and the J segment 6 bases; nucleotides outside the gene matches: 10.

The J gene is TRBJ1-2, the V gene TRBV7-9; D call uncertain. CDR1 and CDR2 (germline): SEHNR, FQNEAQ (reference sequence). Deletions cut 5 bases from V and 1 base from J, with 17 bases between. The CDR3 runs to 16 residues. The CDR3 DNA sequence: TGTGCCAGCAGCCGCCCGGCGGGGAGGAATAACTATGGCTACACCTTC. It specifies CASSRPAGRNNYGYTF.

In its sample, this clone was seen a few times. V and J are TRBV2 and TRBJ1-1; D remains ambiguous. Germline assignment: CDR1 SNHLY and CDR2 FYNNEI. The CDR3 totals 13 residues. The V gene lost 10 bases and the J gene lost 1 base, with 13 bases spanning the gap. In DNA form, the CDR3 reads TGTGCCACCCGGGCGCTAGCGAACACTGAAGCTTTCTTT. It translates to CATRALANTEAFF.

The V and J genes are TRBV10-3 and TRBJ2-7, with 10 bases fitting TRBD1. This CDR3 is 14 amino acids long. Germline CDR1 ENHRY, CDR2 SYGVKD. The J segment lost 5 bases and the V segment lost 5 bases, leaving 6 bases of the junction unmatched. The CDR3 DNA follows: TGTGCCATCAGTAACACCGGGACAGGGGACGAGCAGTACGTC. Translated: CAISNTGTGDEQYV.

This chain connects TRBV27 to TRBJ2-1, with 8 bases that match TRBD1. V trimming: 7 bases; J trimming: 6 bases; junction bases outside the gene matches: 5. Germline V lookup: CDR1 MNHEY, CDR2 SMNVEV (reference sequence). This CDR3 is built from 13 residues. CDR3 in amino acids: CASNRGLGNEQFF. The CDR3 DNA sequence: TGTGCCAGCAACAGGGGGTTAGGCAATGAGCAGTTCTTC.

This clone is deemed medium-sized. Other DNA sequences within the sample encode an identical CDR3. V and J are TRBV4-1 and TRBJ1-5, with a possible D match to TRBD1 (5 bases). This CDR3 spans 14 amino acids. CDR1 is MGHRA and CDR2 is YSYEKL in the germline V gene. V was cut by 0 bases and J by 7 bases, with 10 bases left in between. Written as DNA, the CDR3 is TGCGCCAGCAGCCAAGAAGGGGTTGCCCAGCCCCAGCATTTT. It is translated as CASSQEGVAQPQHF.

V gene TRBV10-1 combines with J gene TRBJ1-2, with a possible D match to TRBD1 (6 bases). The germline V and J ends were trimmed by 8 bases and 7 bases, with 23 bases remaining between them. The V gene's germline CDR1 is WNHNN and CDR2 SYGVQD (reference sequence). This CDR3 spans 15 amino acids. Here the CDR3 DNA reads TGCGCCAGCCCGGGGGGGCAATGCGGCCTCTGTGGCTACACCTTC. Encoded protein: CASPGGQCGLCGYTF.

The CDR3, as DNA: TGTGCCATCAGCAGGCAGGGCCAGGGTAATGAAAAACTGTTTTTT. It translates to CAISRQGQGNEKLFF. The V and J genes are TRBV10-3 and TRBJ1-4; maybe TRBD1 (5 bases). The CDR3 covers 15 residues. Germline CDR1 and CDR2: ENHRY and SYGVKD. V lost 6 bases and J lost 4, with 15 bases in between.